Below, one T cell receptor beta chain is given with its context. Its target is unknown. This entry belongs to a study of neoadjuvant nivolumab and ipilimumab in lung cancer. Clones were sequenced by immunoSEQ multiplex PCR, and TCRdb holds only the in-frame ones, with some missing. The sample lists 8,500 to 10,000 clones, roughly three quarters occurring once. Broader study findings: Only two of four nivolumab-treated tumors gained richness and clonality by surgery.

Trimming left V 4 bases short and J 3 bases short, with 9 bases between. This CDR3 is built from 13 residues. This chain joins TRBV23-1 and TRBJ1-1; D remains unclear. TRBV23-1 is an ORF for which the function is uncertain. This receptor was taken from an adult with non-small cell lung cancer. Some clones in this sample may be carry-over from other donors' samples. The input for sequencing was tumor tissue, taken after neoadjuvant nivolumab, alone or with ipilimumab, at or shortly before surgery. The CDR3 reads CASSREGDTEAFF. CDR3 in DNA: TGCGCCAGCAGTCGGGAGGGCGACACTGAAGCTTTCTTT.